Detailed here is one T cell receptor beta chain. A second about 7 to 12 cycle PCR used barcoded and J-beta primers. Each cDNA molecule, via a template-switch adaptor with 12 random nucleotides, was tagged. Each CDR3 protein is one row after TCRdb ran MiXCR on the 5' RACE reads. The sample yields around 780,000 distinct CDR3 sequences, just over 55% seen once. This sample is drawn from a study of blood T cells in healthy people across ages. V dropped 4 bases and J dropped 3 bases, with 9 bases sitting between them. This CDR3 is 13 amino acids long. Germline V lookup: CDR1 SGHDN, CDR2 FVKESK. Ranging in age from roughly 6 to 100, the donors were healthy Caucasian individuals from Russia. Each sample gave at least 6.5 million isolated PBMCs.

The V and J genes are TRBV14 and TRBJ1-2, with D possibly TRBD1 on 5 matching bases. This clonotype originated in a man aged 40-49 years in good health. Sequenced sample: blood. CDR3 DNA: TGTGCCAGCAGCCCCAGGGATTACTATGGCTACACCTTC. This gives the protein CASSPRDYYGYTF.